What follows describes a single TCR beta chain. This clone has more than one count but fewer than ten. Its antigen target is currently unknown. No base quality values were provided; no much bigger clone lies one nucleotide off. From each donor, a single peripheral blood sample of 95 to 150 mL on average was drawn into heparinised tubes. Using a panel that included CD45RO, CCR7, CD25, CD127, CD95 and CD27, naive, central memory, regulatory and stem cell-like memory CD4+ T cells were sorted on a BD FACSAria II. A purity above 95% was achieved for all sorted populations. PBMCs were isolated right away by Lymphoprep density gradient centrifugation and were stained directly, without culture. So that batch effects would be minimized, each experiment stained and sorted samples in pairs, pairing one healthy donor with one patient. The entire isolated RNA was reverse transcribed using the High Capacity cDNA Reverse Transcription Kit, and thus expressed TCRB transcripts were sequenced. Deep immunoSEQ sequencing was applied to naive, central memory and regulatory T cell samples, giving an average of roughly 3.6 million total reads per sample. Sorted cells were lysed in RLT buffer and RNA was extracted with DNase-treated RNeasy Micro or Mini kits, depending on cell number. Each cell subset was processed separately to prevent cross-contamination, with patient and healthy donor samples processed together. The immunoSEQ multiplex PCR was used to amplify TCRB sequences from cDNA, yielding 87-bp fragments that span the CDR3 region. Sequencing of the amplicons was done on the Illumina HiSeq platform. The paper's data handling went like this. Synthetic template baselines were used to correct PCR bias computationally, reads within Hamming distance 2 were collapsed, and singletons that could not be merged were discarded. Reads were aligned to IMGT to assign V, D and J genes, CDR3 length, and insertions or deletions at six rearrangement sites. Within each subset, clonotype counts were normalized to sorted cell number, after which true diversity and Gini coefficients were computed with the tcR R package. The overlap coefficient, calculated on TCRB nucleotide sequences, was used to measure repertoire sharing. Out-of-frame TCRB sequences from naive cells were analyzed as a proxy for the pre-selection repertoire. What TCRdb holds here is the immuneACCESS table cut down to in-frame rearrangements. Part of the clones is not present; checked against another copy, under half of the missing clones reflect an unresolved V gene, and the others are unexplained. Clone size and the V and J calls come from that table; the DNA yielded D and trimming. The sample data list some 360,000 clones, and less than 20% of these were observed just once. The ten largest clones represent around 0.04% of the sample.

The data are from a study of beta chain features in type 1 diabetes (dated by TCRdb to 2016 to 2019). Regarding the complete study: Patients and healthy donors did not differ in mean age, gender distribution, total cell number or subset yield. A total of about 100,000,000 sorted cells were examined across all samples, and RNA yield correlated strongly with the number of cells per subset. The study compared the TCRB repertoires of sorted circulating CD4+ T cell subsets in recently diagnosed type 1 diabetes patients with those in matched healthy donors. Naive and central memory subsets were obtained from all 30 or so donors, but regulatory and stem cell-like memory subsets were isolated from only 8 patients and roughly eight healthy donors. Results and caveats for the whole study, not just this receptor: Naive, central memory and regulatory TCRB repertoires appeared to be more alike among patients than among healthy donors. Patients with type 1 diabetes made fewer insertions and deleted more nucleotides at VDJ recombination sites, implying thymic rearrangement abnormalities. A moderate but significant shortening of TCRB CDR3 length was observed in type 1 diabetes patients in all four CD4+ subsets. Shorter templates might be favored by PCR, yet because patient and control samples were amplified and corrected together, any such skew would affect both groups equally. Sequencing cDNA rather than genomic DNA could over-represent highly expressing activated cells, although activation and CD3 levels did not differ between groups. Because small numbers of individuals were included in the HLA sub-analyses, any influence of HLA type on TCRB rearrangement was left unresolved.

Trimmed from V: 4 bases; trimmed from J: 1 base; junction bases lacking a gene match: 12. From its cysteine to its phenylalanine, the CDR3 spans 20 amino acids. Only the CDR3 DNA is retained, 60 bases long and in frame from the first base. Per the germline V gene (reference sequence), SGHNT is the CDR1 and YYREEE is the CDR2. The sequence joins TRBV5-4 to TRBJ2-3, with 16 bases matching TRBD2. This sequence originates from a woman between 18 and 30 years old in good health. The sequencing sample was made of naive CD4+ T cells from blood. According to the study, the label for this sample's cell subset or site signals: true naive CD4+ T cells. The bases read TGTGCCAGCAGCCCCATCTTCGGGACTAGCGGGGGGGCCGGCACAGATACGCAGTATTTT. The encoded protein is CASSPIFGTSGGAGTDTQYF.